This TCR beta chain is from a study of blood T cell repertoires in COVID-19. Study context: The origin of the acute and convalescent COVID-19 samples was the United States, Italy and Spain. In each case, the material was cDNA or gDNA derived from T cells, B-cell-depleted T cells, or PBMCs.

In the authors' workflow: Amplification of reference gene primers provided the estimated nucleated cell counts. Here immunoSEQ multiplex PCR was the method, and the copy in TCRdb shows in-frame clones only, minus some. V and J calls and clone size are those listed in that table; D and trimming were worked out from the DNA. The table shows 350,000 or so clones, with over 85% occurring only once. This sequence originates from a woman aged 60-75 years with COVID-19, enrolled during active disease. The sequenced sample consisted of peripheral blood.

The CDR3 loop reads CASSGTRTGTGNQPQHF. In nucleotides, the CDR3 is TGTGCCAGCAGCGGAACACGGACAGGGACGGGGAATCAGCCCCAGCATTTT. The V call is TRBV6-4, the J call TRBJ1-5; 8 nucleotides align to TRBD1. CDR1 MRHNA and CDR2 SNTAGT come from the germline V gene. This CDR3 is built from 17 residues. Trimming took 6 bases from V and 4 from J; bases not matched to a gene: 14.